The 3 T cell receptor beta chains given below trace back to one sample, sequenced in a study of T cell responses to AZD1222 COVID-19 vaccine. TCRdb's copy holds only in-frame clones and misses some; the assay was immunoSEQ multiplex PCR. This sample has 92,000 or so clones, with roughly 90% found just once. Material: peripheral blood, obtained on day 0 of AZD1222 vaccination. These receptors came from an adult in good health.

The V gene is TRBV5-1, the J gene TRBJ2-4; D is possibly TRBD1 or TRBD2 (5 bases each). The V end was cut by 3 bases, the J end by 6 bases, with 22 bases between. CDR1 is SGHRS and CDR2 is YFSETQ in the germline V gene. There are 17 residues in the CDR3. This CDR3 reads CASSSNMGREVGNIQYF. The CDR3 region has the DNA TGCGCCAGCAGCTCTAACATGGGACGTGAAGTTGGAAACATTCAGTACTTC.

This chain uses TRBV24-1 with TRBJ2-7; 8 nucleotides align to TRBD1. The CDR3 has 14 amino acids. CDR1 and CDR2 from the germline V gene are KGHDR and SFDVKD. J was trimmed by 1 base and V by 6 bases; bases with no gene match: 4. This chain's CDR3 is CATSKDRASYEQYF. The CDR3, as DNA: TGTGCCACCAGTAAGGACAGGGCATCCTACGAGCAGTACTTC.

V is TRBV6-1 and J is TRBJ1-4, with D hard to call. Germline-derived CDR1 and CDR2 are MNHNS and SASEGT. With 1 base removed from V and 0 bases from J, the gap between germline ends came to 9 bases. The CDR3 consists of 16 residues. CDR3 bases: TGTGCCAGCAGTGAAGGCCCCGGCACAACTAATGAAAAACTGTTTTTT. It is translated as CASSEGPGTTNEKLFF.